The 15 T cell receptor beta chains presented below share a single source sample, sequenced in a study of memory CD4+ T cells and cytomegalovirus serostatus. The repertoire was sequenced with immunoSEQ multiplex PCR; TCRdb's copy has only in-frame clones and lacks some. Of 55,000 to 75,000 clones listed, about 81% are singletons. Single viable CD3+CD4+CD8-CD45RO+ cells were sorted as the memory CD4+ T cells. The specimen sequenced was memory CD4+ T cells from blood. The receptors stem from an adult in good health and CMV-seronegative.

The genes are TRBV19 and TRBJ1-5; the match to TRBD1 covers 7 bases. Trimming cost V 4 bases and J 7 bases; bases outside gene matches: 4. This CDR3 region has 13 residues. The V gene's germline CDR1 is LNHDA and CDR2 SQIVND (reference sequence). The CDR3 bases are TGTGCCAGTAGTAACACAGGGGTACAGCCCCAGCATTTT. It specifies CASSNTGVQPQHF.

The chain is built from TRBV11-3 and TRBJ2-3, with 9 positions matching TRBD1. The trim removed 3 bases at V and 4 bases at J, leaving 5 bases unmatched. The CDR3 has 15 residues. Germline V gene data show CDR1 as SGHNT and CDR2 as YENEEA. The CDR3 region has the DNA TGTGCCAGCAGCTTCGCGGGGACAGGGCCAGATACGCAGTATTTT. Translated, it gives CASSFAGTGPDTQYF.

The gene calls are TRBV18 and TRBJ1-4; 7 bases agree with TRBD1. The CDR3 extends over 14 amino acids. V was clipped by 5 bases and J by 5 bases; unmatched bases: 5. Germline V gives CDR1 KGHSH, CDR2 LQKENI. The CDR3 region is CASSAQGRNEKLFF. The CDR3 DNA sequence: TGTGCCAGCTCAGCACAGGGGCGGAATGAAAAACTGTTTTTT.

This clone was recorded a few times. The DNA of the CDR3 is TGTGCCAGCAGTGACTCATCAAAGGGCACTGAAGCTTTCTTT. It is translated as CASSDSSKGTEAFF. V gene TRBV6-4 combines with J gene TRBJ1-1, with D unresolved. V gave up 0 bases and J gave up 4 bases, with 9 bases separating them. Germline CDR1 and CDR2: MRHNA and SNTAGT. There are 14 residues in the CDR3.

This clone was seen only once. The rearrangement links TRBV18 to TRBJ1-2; D is ambiguous. The CDR3 extends over 12 amino acids. Per the germline V gene, CDR1 is KGHSH and CDR2 is LQKENI. The V and J ends lost 5 bases and 6 bases respectively, with 10 bases between them. This chain's CDR3 is CASSIDGHGYTF. CDR3 nucleotide sequence: TGTGCCAGCTCAATCGACGGGCATGGCTACACCTTC.

This sequence joins TRBV28 and TRBJ2-7, with a tentative D call TRBD2 (6 bases). Looked up from germline, CDR1 is MDHEN and CDR2 is SYDVKM. The CDR3 length is 15 residues. Trimming removed 6 bases from V and 2 bases from J, with 17 bases in between. CDR3 residues: CASSQEGRRTYEQYF. The CDR3 DNA reads as TGTGCCAGCAGCCAGGAGGGGCGTAGGACCTACGAGCAGTACTTC.

This clone was observed once. V and J are TRBV4-1 and TRBJ1-5, with 7 bases identical to TRBD1. J gave up 4 bases and V 5 bases, and 8 bases lay outside the gene matches. Germline-derived CDR1 and CDR2 are MGHRA and YSYEKL. The CDR3 spans 15 residues. CDR3: CASSAPGQKNQPQHF. In DNA, the CDR3 is TGCGCCAGCAGCGCACCGGGACAGAAGAATCAGCCCCAGCATTTT.

V usage is TRBV5-1 and J usage is TRBJ2-1; D unclear. Germline V gene lookup returns CDR1 SGHRS and CDR2 YFSETQ. This CDR3 contains 11 residues. V dropped 0 bases and J dropped 14 bases, with 9 bases sitting between them. CDR3 in amino acids: CASSLGPAKFF. The CDR3 nucleotides read TGCGCCAGCAGCTTGGGACCGGCGAAGTTCTTC. The full variable domain, rest sourced from reference TRBV5-1 and TRBJ2-1, is KAGVTQTPRYLIKTRGQQVTLSCSPISGHRSVSWYQQTPGQGLQFLFEYFSETQRNKGNFPGRFSGRQFSNSRSEMNVSTLELGDSALYLCASSLGPAKFFGPGTRLTVL.

This clone was detected a few times. This chain links TRBV2 with TRBJ2-7, with D maybe TRBD2 (5 bases). The germline V and J ends were trimmed by 8 bases and 0 bases, with 8 bases remaining between them. CDR3 size: 12 residues. Germline-derived CDR1 and CDR2 are SNHLY and FYNNEI. CDR3 in amino acids: CASARGSYEQYF. In DNA, the CDR3 is TGTGCCAGCGCCCGGGGCTCCTACGAGCAGTACTTC. The variable domain in full, with the rest retrieved from reference TRBV2 and TRBJ2-7, is EPEVTQTPSHQVTQMGQEVILRCVPISNHLYFYWYRQILGQKVEFLVSFYNNEISEKSEIFDDQFSVERPDGSNFTLKIRSTKLEDSAMYFCASARGSYEQYFGPGTRLTVT.

The CDR3: CASSFPGARSYEQYF. In DNA, the CDR3 is TGTGCCAGCAGCTTCCCCGGGGCCAGAAGCTACGAGCAGTACTTC. The chain employs TRBV5-4 and TRBJ2-7; D possibly matches TRBD1 or TRBD2 (5 bases each). CDR1 is SGHNT, CDR2 YYREEE, per germline (reference sequence). The CDR3 has 15 amino acids. The V end lost 2 bases, the J end lost 3 bases, and 15 bases lay between the germline ends.

The chain uses TRBV5-1 and TRBJ2-7; 13 positions match TRBD2. The V and J ends lost 4 bases and 3 bases, in that order; junction bases with no gene match: 4. CDR3 length: 15 residues. Germline V CDR1 and CDR2: SGHRS, YFSETQ. The CDR3 here is CASSARTSGSYEQYF. The CDR3 DNA is TGCGCCAGCAGCGCGAGGACTAGCGGGAGCTACGAGCAGTACTTC.

This sequence joins TRBV5-1 and TRBJ1-1; D call uncertain. Per the germline V gene, CDR1 is SGHRS and CDR2 is YFSETQ. V lost 0 bases and J lost 5, with 14 bases in between. The CDR3 totals 15 residues. The CDR3 bases are TGCGCCAGCAGCTTGGCGGTGGGCGTGGGGACTGAAGCTTTCTTT. It translates to CASSLAVGVGTEAFF.

The genes are TRBV5-4 and TRBJ2-1, with D unresolved. Looked up from germline, CDR1 is SGHNT and CDR2 is YYREEE (reference sequence). The germline V and J ends were trimmed by 7 bases and 1 base, with 6 bases remaining between them. CDR3 length: 12 amino acids. The CDR3 DNA reads as TGTGCCAGCGCCCAGTCCTACAATGAGCAGTTCTTC. This codes for CASAQSYNEQFF.

Concerning this clone: Its ends do not fully match the called genes, so a read error is possible. The chain has TRBV23-1 and TRBJ1-3; D is ambiguous. TRBV23-1 is an ORF, with its function uncertain. The length of the CDR3 is 11 residues. The CDR3 sequence: CASSQKPRPGF. DNA for the CDR3: TGCGCCAGCAGTCAAAAACCACGGCCCGGGTTT.

This rearrangement joins TRBV19 to TRBJ2-7; D gene uncertain. Trimming cost V 3 bases and J 2 bases, with 8 bases left between them. The CDR3 has 13 amino acids. CDR1 and CDR2 from the germline V gene are LNHDA and SQIVND (reference sequence). CDR3 amino acids: CASSIPGPYEQYF. The CDR3 nucleotides are TGTGCCAGTAGTATCCCCGGCCCCTACGAGCAGTACTTC. Looking up the rest from reference TRBV19 and TRBJ2-7 gives the full variable domain: DGGITQSPKYLFRKEGQNVTLSCEQNLNHDAMYWYRQDPGQGLRLIYYSQIVNDFQKGDIAEGYSVSREKKESFPLTVTSAQKNPTAFYLCASSIPGPYEQYFGPGTRLTVT.